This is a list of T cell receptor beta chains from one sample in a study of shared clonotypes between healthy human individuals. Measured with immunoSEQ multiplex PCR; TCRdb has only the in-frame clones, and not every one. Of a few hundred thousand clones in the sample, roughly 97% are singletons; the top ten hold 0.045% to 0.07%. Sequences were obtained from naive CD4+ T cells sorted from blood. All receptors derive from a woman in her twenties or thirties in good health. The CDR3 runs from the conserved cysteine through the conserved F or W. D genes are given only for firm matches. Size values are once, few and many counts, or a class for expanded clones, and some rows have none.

CDR3 protein: CASSITQTGIYEQYF
CDR3 DNA: TGTGCCAGTAGTATCACCCAAACAGGGATCTACGAGCAGTACTTC
clone size: -
J gene: TRBJ2-7
D gene: -
V gene: TRBV19

CDR3 protein: CATGLAPSRAYNEQFF
CDR3 DNA: TGTGCCACCGGACTAGCGCCAAGCAGGGCCTACAATGAGCAGTTCTTC
clone size: -
J gene: TRBJ2-1
D gene: TRBD2
V gene: TRBV7-9

CDR3 protein: CASSLVRLGLGQENEQFF
CDR3 DNA: TGTGCCAGCAGCTTAGTTCGACTGGGACTAGGCCAGGAAAATGAGCAGTTCTTC
clone size: -
J gene: TRBJ2-1
D gene: TRBD2
V gene: TRBV11-2

CDR3 protein: CASSLVGGGRVGYEQYF
CDR3 DNA: TGTGCCAGCAGCTTAGTTGGCGGCGGGAGGGTCGGGTACGAGCAGTACTTC
clone size: -
J gene: TRBJ2-7
D gene: TRBD2
V gene: TRBV7-8

CDR3 protein: CASSLPPGQLSGTGELFF
CDR3 DNA: TGTGCCAGCAGCTTGCCGCCGGGACAACTGTCTGGCACCGGGGAGCTGTTTTTT
clone size: -
J gene: TRBJ2-2
D gene: -
V gene: TRBV5-4

CDR3 protein: CASRSPGQGGQPQHF
CDR3 DNA: TGTGCCAGCAGGAGCCCGGGACAGGGAGGGCAGCCCCAGCATTTT
clone size: -
J gene: TRBJ1-5
D gene: TRBD1
V gene: TRBV28

CDR3 protein: CASSSYGRGTGANVLTF
CDR3 DNA: TGTGCCAGCAGCTCATACGGCCGGGGAACTGGGGCCAACGTCCTGACTTTC
clone size: -
J gene: TRBJ2-6
D gene: -
V gene: TRBV5-6

CDR3 protein: CASSPGAGGTYEQYF
CDR3 DNA: TGTGCCAGCAGTCCGGGAGCGGGAGGTACCTACGAGCAGTACTTC
clone size: -
J gene: TRBJ2-7
D gene: TRBD2
V gene: TRBV28

CDR3 protein: CASSFSRVRSYNEQFF
CDR3 DNA: TGTGCCAGCAGTTTTAGCCGGGTTCGGTCCTACAATGAGCAGTTCTTC
clone size: -
J gene: TRBJ2-1
D gene: -
V gene: TRBV27

CDR3 protein: CASSGDRGGGYTF
CDR3 DNA: TGCGCCAGCAGTGGGGACAGGGGAGGTGGCTACACCTTC
clone size: -
J gene: TRBJ1-2
D gene: TRBD1
V gene: TRBV10-1

CDR3 protein: CASSVGLAGGNFHNEQFF
CDR3 DNA: TGTGCCAGTAGTGTGGGACTAGCGGGAGGGAATTTCCACAATGAGCAGTTCTTC
clone size: -
J gene: TRBJ2-1
D gene: TRBD2
V gene: TRBV19

CDR3 protein: CAWSVSTDTQYF
CDR3 DNA: TGTGCCTGGAGTGTTAGCACAGATACGCAGTATTTT
clone size: once
J gene: TRBJ2-3
D gene: -
V gene: TRBV30

CDR3 protein: CASSAQGRAEAFF
CDR3 DNA: TGCGCCAGCAGCGCACAGGGGAGGGCTGAAGCTTTCTTT
clone size: -
J gene: TRBJ1-1
D gene: TRBD1
V gene: TRBV5-1

CDR3 protein: CASSTRDRVSTGELFF
CDR3 DNA: TGTGCCAGCAGCACCCGAGACAGGGTGAGCACCGGGGAGCTGTTTTTT
clone size: -
J gene: TRBJ2-2
D gene: TRBD1
V gene: TRBV9

CDR3 protein: CASKRQEGSNQPQHF
CDR3 DNA: TGTGCCAGCAAGAGACAGGAAGGGTCCAATCAGCCCCAGCATTTT
clone size: -
J gene: TRBJ1-5
D gene: -
V gene: TRBV2

CDR3 protein: CASSQDVGSGVNEQFF
CDR3 DNA: TGTGCCAGCAGCCAAGATGTAGGTAGCGGGGTCAATGAGCAGTTCTTC
clone size: -
J gene: TRBJ2-1
D gene: TRBD2
V gene: TRBV14

CDR3 protein: CASSRILAGRETQYF
CDR3 DNA: TGCGCCAGCAGCCGGATCCTAGCGGGAAGGGAGACCCAGTACTTC
clone size: -
J gene: TRBJ2-5
D gene: TRBD2
V gene: TRBV4-1

CDR3 protein: CASRSPGVEQFF
CDR3 DNA: TGTGCCAGCAGATCCCCGGGAGTAGAGCAGTTCTTC
clone size: once
J gene: TRBJ2-1
D gene: -
V gene: TRBV5-5

CDR3 protein: CASSETGTEAFF
CDR3 DNA: TGTGCCAGCAGTGAGACTGGGACTGAAGCTTTCTTT
clone size: -
J gene: TRBJ1-1
D gene: -
V gene: TRBV6-1

CDR3 protein: CASSPGRINQETQYF
CDR3 DNA: TGTGCCAGCAGCCCAGGACGGATCAACCAAGAGACCCAGTACTTC
clone size: -
J gene: TRBJ2-5
D gene: -
V gene: TRBV6-5

CDR3 protein: CASSQDRPSAPGELFF
CDR3 DNA: TGCGCCAGCAGCCAAGATAGGCCTAGCGCCCCCGGGGAGCTGTTTTTT
clone size: -
J gene: TRBJ2-2
D gene: -
V gene: TRBV4-1

CDR3 protein: CASITPSGTGEQYF
CDR3 DNA: TGTGCCAGCATTACCCCCAGCGGGACCGGCGAGCAGTACTTC
clone size: -
J gene: TRBJ2-7
D gene: TRBD2
V gene: TRBV28

CDR3 protein: CASSHRGRTGELFF
CDR3 DNA: TGTGCCAGCAGTCACAGGGGACGGACCGGGGAGCTGTTTTTT
clone size: -
J gene: TRBJ2-2
D gene: TRBD1
V gene: TRBV6-5

CDR3 protein: CASSPTGSWETQYF
CDR3 DNA: TGTGCCAGCAGTCCAACAGGGAGTTGGGAGACCCAGTACTTC
clone size: once
J gene: TRBJ2-5
D gene: -
V gene: TRBV7-9

CDR3 protein: CASSFILAGVEQYF
CDR3 DNA: TGCGCCAGCAGCTTTATACTAGCGGGAGTCGAGCAGTACTTC
clone size: -
J gene: TRBJ2-7
D gene: TRBD2
V gene: TRBV5-1

CDR3 protein: CASSGTESSGNTIYF
CDR3 DNA: TGTGCCAGCAGTGGGACCGAGAGCTCTGGAAACACCATATATTTT
clone size: -
J gene: TRBJ1-3
D gene: -
V gene: TRBV2

CDR3 protein: CASSTLGQETQYF
CDR3 DNA: TGTGCCAGCAGCACTCTGGGTCAAGAGACCCAGTACTTC
clone size: -
J gene: TRBJ2-5
D gene: -
V gene: TRBV14

CDR3 protein: CASSPLTASSYEQYF
CDR3 DNA: TGCGCCAGCAGTCCTCTGACTGCTAGCTCCTACGAGCAGTACTTC
clone size: -
J gene: TRBJ2-7
D gene: -
V gene: TRBV5-1

CDR3 protein: CASSPPRGHYYEQYF
CDR3 DNA: TGTGCCAGCAGTCCACCGCGAGGACACTACTACGAGCAGTACTTC
clone size: -
J gene: TRBJ2-7
D gene: -
V gene: TRBV28

CDR3 protein: CASSPRLTTLYEQYF
CDR3 DNA: TGTGCCAGCAGCCCCCGACTAACGACCCTCTACGAGCAGTACTTC
clone size: -
J gene: TRBJ2-7
D gene: -
V gene: TRBV7-6

CDR3 protein: CASSQTYSSTNEKLFF
CDR3 DNA: TGCGCCAGCAGTCAAACCTACAGTTCAACTAATGAAAAACTGTTTTTT
clone size: -
J gene: TRBJ1-4
D gene: -
V gene: TRBV5-1

CDR3 protein: CASSHPGVSYEQYF
CDR3 DNA: TGCGCCAGCAGCCACCCAGGGGTCTCCTACGAGCAGTACTTC
clone size: -
J gene: TRBJ2-7
D gene: -
V gene: TRBV4-1

CDR3 protein: CSVVLVNTEAFF
CDR3 DNA: TGCAGCGTTGTTCTCGTGAACACTGAAGCTTTCTTT
clone size: -
J gene: TRBJ1-1
D gene: -
V gene: TRBV29-1

CDR3 protein: CASSAGTLVTGELFF
CDR3 DNA: TGTGCCAGCAGTGCCGGGACTCTCGTCACCGGGGAGCTGTTTTTT
clone size: -
J gene: TRBJ2-2
D gene: -
V gene: TRBV6-1

CDR3 protein: CASSFFPGPRGNGYTF
CDR3 DNA: TGCGCCAGCAGCTTTTTCCCGGGGCCCCGGGGAAATGGCTACACCTTC
clone size: -
J gene: TRBJ1-2
D gene: -
V gene: TRBV5-1

CDR3 protein: CAWNQLAKNIQYF
CDR3 DNA: TGTGCCTGGAACCAGCTAGCCAAAAACATTCAGTACTTC
clone size: once
J gene: TRBJ2-4
D gene: -
V gene: TRBV30

CDR3 protein: CSVGRGQRSGANVLTF
CDR3 DNA: TGCAGCGTCGGAAGAGGACAGCGCTCTGGGGCCAACGTCCTGACTTTC
clone size: -
J gene: TRBJ2-6
D gene: -
V gene: TRBV29-1

CDR3 protein: CASSEGPQANYGYTF
CDR3 DNA: TGTGCCAGTTCAGAGGGGCCACAGGCGAACTATGGCTACACCTTC
clone size: -
J gene: TRBJ1-2
D gene: -
V gene: TRBV28

CDR3 protein: CASSRRPIEAFF
CDR3 DNA: TGTGCCAGCAGCCGCCGTCCCATTGAAGCTTTCTTT
clone size: -
J gene: TRBJ1-1
D gene: -
V gene: TRBV28

CDR3 protein: CASRRDELYEQYF
CDR3 DNA: TGTGCCAGCAGACGAGATGAACTGTACGAGCAGTACTTC
clone size: -
J gene: TRBJ2-7
D gene: -
V gene: TRBV28

CDR3 protein: CASSRRGGGEQFF
CDR3 DNA: TGCGCCAGCAGCCGTAGGGGCGGGGGTGAGCAGTTCTTC
clone size: -
J gene: TRBJ2-1
D gene: TRBD2
V gene: TRBV5-1

CDR3 protein: CASSRDRDRGYEQYF
CDR3 DNA: TGTGCCAGCAGCCGGGACCGGGACAGGGGCTACGAGCAGTACTTC
clone size: -
J gene: TRBJ2-7
D gene: TRBD1
V gene: TRBV7-2

CDR3 protein: CASSQLTRGITDTQYF
CDR3 DNA: TGTGCCAGCAGCCAACTTACCCGGGGGATCACAGATACGCAGTATTTT
clone size: -
J gene: TRBJ2-3
D gene: -
V gene: TRBV5-6

CDR3 protein: CASSIDRRGYGYTF
CDR3 DNA: TGTGCCAGTAGTATAGACCGGCGTGGCTATGGCTACACCTTC
clone size: -
J gene: TRBJ1-2
D gene: -
V gene: TRBV19

CDR3 protein: CASSVNRGNEQFF
CDR3 DNA: TGTGCCAGTAGTGTAAACAGGGGCAATGAGCAGTTCTTC
clone size: -
J gene: TRBJ2-1
D gene: TRBD1
V gene: TRBV19

CDR3 protein: CASRTASTDTQYF
CDR3 DNA: TGCGCCAGCAGAACAGCTAGCACAGATACGCAGTATTTT
clone size: -
J gene: TRBJ2-3
D gene: -
V gene: TRBV5-1

CDR3 protein: CASSLKARISTDTQYF
CDR3 DNA: TGTGCCAGCAGTTTAAAAGCCAGAATTTCCACAGATACGCAGTATTTT
clone size: -
J gene: TRBJ2-3
D gene: -
V gene: TRBV27

CDR3 protein: CASSPGDSGNTIYF
CDR3 DNA: TGTGCCAGCAGCCCAGGGGACTCTGGAAACACCATATATTTT
clone size: -
J gene: TRBJ1-3
D gene: -
V gene: TRBV7-2

CDR3 protein: CASSLHAGGAITDTQYF
CDR3 DNA: TGTGCCAGCAGTCTTCATGCCGGAGGGGCGATCACAGATACGCAGTATTTT
clone size: -
J gene: TRBJ2-3
D gene: -
V gene: TRBV27

CDR3 protein: CASSGGGSATQYF
CDR3 DNA: TGTGCCAGCAGCGGGGGGGGAAGCGCGACCCAGTACTTC
clone size: -
J gene: TRBJ2-5
D gene: TRBD2
V gene: TRBV28

CDR3 protein: CAISDLSGSLTYEQYF
CDR3 DNA: TGTGCCATCAGTGATCTTAGCGGGAGCCTGACCTACGAGCAGTACTTC
clone size: -
J gene: TRBJ2-7
D gene: TRBD2
V gene: TRBV10-3

CDR3 protein: CASSSGLEETQYF
CDR3 DNA: TGCGCCAGCAGCTCGGGACTAGAAGAGACCCAGTACTTC
clone size: once
J gene: TRBJ2-5
D gene: TRBD2
V gene: TRBV5-1

CDR3 protein: CASSLSTFANTGELFF
CDR3 DNA: TGCGCCAGCAGCTTGTCGACGTTCGCGAACACCGGGGAGCTGTTTTTT
clone size: -
J gene: TRBJ2-2
D gene: -
V gene: TRBV5-1

CDR3 protein: CASSLGTSGGGKQYF
CDR3 DNA: TGTGCCAGCAGCTTAGGGACTAGCGGGGGCGGCAAGCAGTACTTC
clone size: -
J gene: TRBJ2-7
D gene: TRBD2
V gene: TRBV11-1

CDR3 protein: CASRPDWNNEQFF
CDR3 DNA: TGTGCCAGCAGGCCGGACTGGAACAATGAGCAGTTCTTC
clone size: -
J gene: TRBJ2-1
D gene: -
V gene: TRBV6-6

CDR3 protein: CASKIQGFRETQYF
CDR3 DNA: TGTGCCAGCAAGATACAGGGGTTTCGAGAGACCCAGTACTTC
clone size: -
J gene: TRBJ2-5
D gene: TRBD1
V gene: TRBV7-9

CDR3 protein: CASSQQGAGTDTQYF
CDR3 DNA: TGTGCCAGCAGTCAACAGGGAGCCGGCACAGATACGCAGTATTTT
clone size: -
J gene: TRBJ2-3
D gene: -
V gene: TRBV6-5

CDR3 protein: CATSRDPEAGANVLTF
CDR3 DNA: TGTGCCACCAGCAGAGATCCCGAGGCTGGGGCCAACGTCCTGACTTTC
clone size: -
J gene: TRBJ2-6
D gene: -
V gene: TRBV15

CDR3 protein: CASSLVLGESSYEQYF
CDR3 DNA: TGCGCCAGCAGCTTAGTCCTGGGGGAAAGCTCCTACGAGCAGTACTTC
clone size: -
J gene: TRBJ2-7
D gene: -
V gene: TRBV5-1